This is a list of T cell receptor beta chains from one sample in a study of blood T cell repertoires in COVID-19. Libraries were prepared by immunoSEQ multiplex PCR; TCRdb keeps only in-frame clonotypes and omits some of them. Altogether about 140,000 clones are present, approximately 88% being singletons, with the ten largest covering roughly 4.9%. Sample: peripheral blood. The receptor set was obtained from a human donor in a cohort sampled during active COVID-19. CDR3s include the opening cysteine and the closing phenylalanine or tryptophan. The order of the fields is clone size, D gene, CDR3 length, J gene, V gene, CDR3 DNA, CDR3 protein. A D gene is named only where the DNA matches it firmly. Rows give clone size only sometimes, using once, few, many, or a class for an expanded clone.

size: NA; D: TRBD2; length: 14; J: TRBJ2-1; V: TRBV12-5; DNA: TGTGCTAGTGGTTCAAGCGGACTAGCGAATGAGCAGTTCTTC; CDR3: CASGSSGLANEQFF
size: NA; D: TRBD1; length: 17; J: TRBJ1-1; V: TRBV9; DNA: TGTGCCAGCAGCGTAGGTGGGACAGGGGGCGCGGGCACTGAAGCTTTCTTT; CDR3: CASSVGGTGGAGTEAFF
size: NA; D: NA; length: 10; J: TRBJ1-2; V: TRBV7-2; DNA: TGTGCCAGCAGCTTACTGGGCTACACCTTC; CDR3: CASSLLGYTF
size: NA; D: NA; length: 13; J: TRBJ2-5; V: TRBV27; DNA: TGTGCCAGCAGTCCCGGGAGTCGGGAGACCCAGTACTTC; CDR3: CASSPGSRETQYF
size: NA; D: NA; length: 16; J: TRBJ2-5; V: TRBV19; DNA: TGTGCCAGTAGTATAGCCCGGACAGCCGGACAAGAGACCCAGTACTTC; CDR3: CASSIARTAGQETQYF
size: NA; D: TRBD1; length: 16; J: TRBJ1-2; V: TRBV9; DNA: TGTGCCAGCAGCGTAGAGGCCCTTACAGGGGGCAGAGGCTACACCTTC; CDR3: CASSVEALTGGRGYTF
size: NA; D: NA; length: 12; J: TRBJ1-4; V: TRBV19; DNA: TGTGCCAGTAGTTTCTCGAATGAAAAACTGTTTTTT; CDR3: CASSFSNEKLFF
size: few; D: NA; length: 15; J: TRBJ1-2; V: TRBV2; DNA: TGTGCCAGCAGTCAAGATCAGGGCGGGGGCTATGGCTACACCTTC; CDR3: CASSQDQGGGYGYTF
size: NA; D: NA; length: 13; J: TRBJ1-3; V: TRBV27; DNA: TGTGCCAGCAGTTTGCAACAGGGCTACACCATATATTTT; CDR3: CASSLQQGYTIYF
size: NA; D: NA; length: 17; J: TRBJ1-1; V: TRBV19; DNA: TGTGCCAGTAGTATAATCCGCCGACAGAACATGAACACTGAAGCTTTCTTT; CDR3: CASSIIRRQNMNTEAFF
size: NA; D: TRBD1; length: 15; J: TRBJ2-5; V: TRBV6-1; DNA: TGTGCCAGCAGTGAAACAGCAGGGGGCTGGGAGACCCAGTACTTC; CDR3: CASSETAGGWETQYF
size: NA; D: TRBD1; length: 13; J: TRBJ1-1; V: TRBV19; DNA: TGTGCCACCCAACAGGGGACCCCTACTGAAGCTTTCTTT; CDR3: CATQQGTPTEAFF
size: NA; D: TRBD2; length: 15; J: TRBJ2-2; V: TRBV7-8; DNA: TGTGCCACCCGGTCCTGGGGGGGAGGGACCGGGGAGCTGTTTTTT; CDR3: CATRSWGGGTGELFF
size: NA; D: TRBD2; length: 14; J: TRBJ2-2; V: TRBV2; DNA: TGTGCCAGCAGTGAAGGGACTAGCACTGGGGAGCTGTTTTTT; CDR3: CASSEGTSTGELFF
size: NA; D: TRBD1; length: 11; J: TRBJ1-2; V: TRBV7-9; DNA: TGTGCCAGCAGCCGGGGACAGAGTTACACCTTC; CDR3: CASSRGQSYTF
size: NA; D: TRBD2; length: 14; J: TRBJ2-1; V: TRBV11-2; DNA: TGTGCCAGCAGCTCGGGGACTAGCGGGAGCGGGCAGTTCTTC; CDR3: CASSSGTSGSGQFF
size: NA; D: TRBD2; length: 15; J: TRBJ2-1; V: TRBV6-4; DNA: TGTGCCAGCAGTGACTCGGCGGGAGGGGATAATGAGCAGTTCTTC; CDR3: CASSDSAGGDNEQFF
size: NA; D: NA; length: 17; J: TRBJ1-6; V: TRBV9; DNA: TGTGCCAGCAGCGTAGGAATCCAGGCGCCGGATAATTCACCCCTCCACTTT; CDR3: CASSVGIQAPDNSPLHF
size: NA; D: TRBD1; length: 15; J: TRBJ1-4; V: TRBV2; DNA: TGTGCCAGCAGTGAAGCCGGGACAGGGGCTGCAAAACTGTTTTTT; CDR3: CASSEAGTGAAKLFF
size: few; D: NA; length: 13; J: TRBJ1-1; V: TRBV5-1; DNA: TGCGCCAGCCAAGTGGGGGGGAACACTGAAGCTTTCTTT; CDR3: CASQVGGNTEAFF
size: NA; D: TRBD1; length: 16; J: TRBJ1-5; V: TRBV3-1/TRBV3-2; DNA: TGTGCCAGCAGCTTTACAGGGGGCGGGAGCAATCAGCCCCAGCATTTT; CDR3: CASSFTGGGSNQPQHF
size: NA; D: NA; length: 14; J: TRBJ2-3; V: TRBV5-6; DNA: TGTGCCAGCAGCTTGGTGGAGCGGCGAGATACGCAGTATTTT; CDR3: CASSLVERRDTQYF
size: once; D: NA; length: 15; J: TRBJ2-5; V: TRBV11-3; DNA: TGTGCCAGCAGCTTAGGGGGGCAGGGCCAAGAGACCCAGTACTTC; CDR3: CASSLGGQGQETQYF
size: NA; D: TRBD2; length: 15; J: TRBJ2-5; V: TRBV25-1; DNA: TGTGCCAGCAGTGAAACGGCGGGAGGGCAAGAGACCCAGTACTTC; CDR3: CASSETAGGQETQYF
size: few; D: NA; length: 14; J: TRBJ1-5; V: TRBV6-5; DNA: TGTGCCAGCAGTTCCACCCAGGACAAAAAGCCCCAGCATTTT; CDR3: CASSSTQDKKPQHF
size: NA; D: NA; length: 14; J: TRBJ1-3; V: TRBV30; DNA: TGTGCCTGGATTCCTGCAGGGCCAGGAAACACCATATATTTT; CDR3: CAWIPAGPGNTIYF
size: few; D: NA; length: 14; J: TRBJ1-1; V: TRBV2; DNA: TGTGCCAGCAGTCCCATTAGCGTGGGCACTGAAGCTTTCTTT; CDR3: CASSPISVGTEAFF
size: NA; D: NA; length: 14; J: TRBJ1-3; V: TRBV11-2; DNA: TGTGCCAGCAGCTTAGAGAGCTCTGGAAACACCATATATTTT; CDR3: CASSLESSGNTIYF
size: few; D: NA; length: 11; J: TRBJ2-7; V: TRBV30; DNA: TGTGCCTGGAAAGCGTTGCACGAGCAGTACTTC; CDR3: CAWKALHEQYF
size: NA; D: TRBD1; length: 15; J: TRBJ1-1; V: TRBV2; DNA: TGTGCCAGCAGAGCCTCCGGGACAGGGGCCACTGAAGCTTTCTTT; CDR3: CASRASGTGATEAFF
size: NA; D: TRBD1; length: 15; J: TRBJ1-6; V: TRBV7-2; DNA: TGTGCCAGCAGCACCGGACAGGGGGCTCTTTCACCCCTCCACTTT; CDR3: CASSTGQGALSPLHF
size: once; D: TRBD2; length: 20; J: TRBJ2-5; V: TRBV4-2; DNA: TGTGCCAGCAGCCAAGACGCCCCGGGACTAGCGGGGGGGTACCAAGAGACCCAGTACTTC; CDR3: CASSQDAPGLAGGYQETQYF
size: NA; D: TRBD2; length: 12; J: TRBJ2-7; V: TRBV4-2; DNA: TGTGCCAGCAGCCCGGGAGGGGAGGGGCAGTACTTC; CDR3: CASSPGGEGQYF
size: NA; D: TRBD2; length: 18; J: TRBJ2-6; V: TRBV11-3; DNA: TGTGCCAGCAGCGACGGACTAGCGGGCGACTCTGGGGCCAACGTCCTGACTTTC; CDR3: CASSDGLAGDSGANVLTF
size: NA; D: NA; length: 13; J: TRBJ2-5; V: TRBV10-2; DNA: TGCGCCAGCAGTGACAGAGCGCGAGAGACCCAGTACTTC; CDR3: CASSDRARETQYF
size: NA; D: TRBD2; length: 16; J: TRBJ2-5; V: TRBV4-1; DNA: TGCGCCAGCAGCCAAGATAGGGGACTAGCGGGGGGGACCCAGTACTTC; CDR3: CASSQDRGLAGGTQYF
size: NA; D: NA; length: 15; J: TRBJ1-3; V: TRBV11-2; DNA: TGTGCCAGCAGATTGGACAGAATCTCTGGAAACACCATATATTTT; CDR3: CASRLDRISGNTIYF
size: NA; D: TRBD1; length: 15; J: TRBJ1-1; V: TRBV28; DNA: TGTGCCAGCACCCTCCAGACAGGGCCGGGTACTGAAGCTTTCTTT; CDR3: CASTLQTGPGTEAFF
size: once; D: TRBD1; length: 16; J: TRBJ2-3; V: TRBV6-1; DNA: TGTGCCAGCAGTGGGGCAACAGGGGGGAGGACAGATACGCAGTATTTT; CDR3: CASSGATGGRTDTQYF
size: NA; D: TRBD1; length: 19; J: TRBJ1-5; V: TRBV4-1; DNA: TGCGCCAGCAGCCAAGAAAGGTTGTTCGGACAGGGGAAACGTCAGCCCCAGCATTTT; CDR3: CASSQERLFGQGKRQPQHF
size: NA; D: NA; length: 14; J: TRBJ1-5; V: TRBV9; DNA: TGTGCCAGCAGCCCCGGGTTTAGCAATCAGCCCCAGCATTTT; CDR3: CASSPGFSNQPQHF
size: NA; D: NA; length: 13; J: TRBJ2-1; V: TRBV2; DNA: TGTGCCAGCAGTGGGACAAGCTACAATGAGCAGTTCTTC; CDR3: CASSGTSYNEQFF
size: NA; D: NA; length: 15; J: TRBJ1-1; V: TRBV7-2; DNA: TGTGCCAGCAGCTTACCGACAGATACGAACACTGAAGCTTTCTTT; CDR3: CASSLPTDTNTEAFF
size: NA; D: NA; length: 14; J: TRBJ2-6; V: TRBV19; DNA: TGTGCCAGTAGTAGCGGGGCTGGGGCCAACGTCCTGACTTTC; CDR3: CASSSGAGANVLTF
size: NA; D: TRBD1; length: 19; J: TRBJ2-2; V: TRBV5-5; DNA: TGTGCCAGCAGCCGATCCTGGGACAGGGGAAAATCAGGCACCGGGGAGCTGTTTTTT; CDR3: CASSRSWDRGKSGTGELFF
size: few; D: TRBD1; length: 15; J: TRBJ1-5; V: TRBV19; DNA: TGTGCCAGTAGTCCCAGGGGGCTGAGCAATCAGCCCCAGCATTTT; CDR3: CASSPRGLSNQPQHF
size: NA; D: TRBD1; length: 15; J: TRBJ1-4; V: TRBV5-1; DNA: TGCGCCAGCAGCGCGACAGGGACTTCTAATGAAAAACTGTTTTTT; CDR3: CASSATGTSNEKLFF
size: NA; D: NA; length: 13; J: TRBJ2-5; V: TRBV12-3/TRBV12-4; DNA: TGTGCCAGCAGCCATATTAGATCAGAGACCCAGTACTTC; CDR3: CASSHIRSETQYF
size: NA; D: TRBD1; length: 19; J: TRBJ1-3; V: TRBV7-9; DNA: TGTGCCAGCAGCTTAGCCGGGACAGGGGTTATCCTAGCTGGAAACACCATATATTTT; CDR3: CASSLAGTGVILAGNTIYF
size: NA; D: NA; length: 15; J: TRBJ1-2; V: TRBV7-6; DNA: TGTGCCAGCAGCCAAAATACCCTCACAGGGAGCGGCTACACCTTC; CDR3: CASSQNTLTGSGYTF
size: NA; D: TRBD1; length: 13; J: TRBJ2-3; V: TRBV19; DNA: TGTGCCAGCCGACAGGGCAGCACAGATACGCAGTATTTT; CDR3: CASRQGSTDTQYF
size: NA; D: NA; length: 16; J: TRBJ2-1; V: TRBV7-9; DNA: TGTGCCAGCAGCCCCCCTGCAGGGGTTGGCTACAATGAGCAGTTCTTC; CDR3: CASSPPAGVGYNEQFF
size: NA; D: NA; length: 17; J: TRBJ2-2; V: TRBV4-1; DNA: TGCGCCAGCAGCCAAACGAAGATAGGGGGGAACACCGGGGAGCTGTTTTTT; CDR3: CASSQTKIGGNTGELFF
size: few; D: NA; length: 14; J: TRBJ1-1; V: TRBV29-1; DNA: TGCAGCGTCGCGGACGGGAGCATGAACACTGAAGCTTTCTTT; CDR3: CSVADGSMNTEAFF
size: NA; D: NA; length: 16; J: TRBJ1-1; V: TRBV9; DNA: TGTGCCAGCAGCCCCCGCCCCCAGGGGATGAACACTGAAGCTTTCTTT; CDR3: CASSPRPQGMNTEAFF